These T cell receptor beta chains were read from a single sample in a study of T cells in Graves' hyperthyroidism and ophthalmopathy. TCRdb reprocessed the multiplex PCR reads with MiXCR, giving one entry per CDR3 protein. This repertoire shows 700,000 or so distinct CDR3 sequences, about a sixth found once; its top ten account for approximately 8.4%. Sequencing was carried out using blood. All receptors derive from a man aged 18-30 years with Graves' hyperthyroidism. Each CDR3 is given with its conserved first and last residue. The D gene is left open where the match is weak. The listing skips clone size in some rows; elsewhere it reads once, few, many or a size class.

>TRBJ1-1|TRBD1|many|TRBV2
CATQGPGNTEAFF
TGTGCCACACAGGGGCCGGGGAACACTGAAGCTTTCTTT
>TRBJ2-7|NA|NA|TRBV29-1
CSVEDQKAGYEQYF
TGCAGCGTTGAAGATCAAAAGGCTGGGTACGAGCAGTACTTC
>TRBJ2-2|TRBD1|NA|TRBV7-9
CASSSSGTGFNGELFF
TGTGCCAGCAGCTCCTCCGGGACAGGGTTTAACGGGGAGCTGTTTTTT
>TRBJ2-1|TRBD1|many|TRBV30
CAWSPGGPRNEQFF
TGTGCCTGGAGCCCAGGGGGTCCTAGGAATGAGCAGTTCTTC
>TRBJ2-1|NA|NA|TRBV28
CASWTGPGTSRGNEQFF
TGTGCCTCTTGGACAGGGCCCGGGACTAGTAGGGGCAATGAGCAGTTCTTC
>TRBJ1-2|TRBD1|many|TRBV7-9
CASSLVGQGIYGYTF
TGTGCCAGCAGCCTAGTCGGACAGGGAATCTATGGCTACACCTTC
>TRBJ1-2|TRBD1|NA|TRBV3-1
CTSRGQGRDYGYTF
TGTACCAGCAGGGGACAGGGAAGAGACTATGGCTACACCTTC
>TRBJ2-3|TRBD1|NA|TRBV9
CASSADRGRSDTQYF
TGTGCCAGCAGCGCGGACAGGGGGCGATCAGATACGCAGTATTTT
>TRBJ2-1|NA|few|TRBV6-6
CASSYSGGYPVGEQFF
TGTGCCAGCAGTTACTCGGGGGGCTACCCCGTGGGAGAGCAGTTCTTC
>TRBJ2-7|NA|NA|TRBV12-3/TRBV12-4
CASSLQGYERYF
TGTGCCAGCAGTTTGCAGGGCTACGAGCGGTACTTC
>TRBJ1-1|NA|NA|TRBV19
CASSTHLNTEAFF
TGTGCCAGTAGTACCCATCTGAACACTGAAGCTTTCTTT
>TRBJ2-7|TRBD2|NA|TRBV9
CASSVEPGGNYEQYF
TGTGCCAGCAGCGTAGAGCCGGGAGGAAACTACGAGCAGTACTTC
>TRBJ2-7|NA|many|TRBV20-1
CSASPKSSYEQYF
TGCAGTGCCTCCCCGAAGTCCAGCTACGAGCAGTACTTC
>TRBJ2-1|TRBD2|many|TRBV6-1
CASSELAGSNNEQFF
TGTGCCAGCAGTGAATTAGCGGGGAGTAACAATGAGCAGTTCTTC
>TRBJ2-5|TRBD2|NA|TRBV9
CASTVRGRGQETQYF
TGTGCCAGCACCGTCCGCGGGAGAGGCCAAGAGACCCAGTACTTC
>TRBJ2-7|NA|many|TRBV20-1
CSASWGWRGRIEQYF
TGCAGTGCTAGTTGGGGGTGGCGGGGTAGGATCGAGCAGTACTTC
>TRBJ1-5|NA|NA|TRBV10-3
CAIGENRVNQPQHF
TGTGCCATCGGCGAAAACAGAGTCAATCAGCCCCAGCATTTT
>TRBJ2-3|TRBD1|many|TRBV28
CASSPPDRGRGADTQYF
TGTGCCAGCAGTCCCCCGGACAGGGGGCGTGGGGCAGATACGCAGTATTTT
>TRBJ2-1|NA|many|TRBV30
CAWSRSAGSEQFF
TGTGCCTGGAGTCGCTCGGCAGGATCTGAGCAGTTCTTC
>TRBJ2-1|TRBD2|many|TRBV27
CASRPIAGVAYNEQFF
TGTGCCAGCAGACCCATAGCGGGAGTCGCCTACAATGAGCAGTTCTTC
>TRBJ2-7|NA|many|TRBV20-1
CSAPTFGSPEQYF
TGCAGTGCCCCGACCTTCGGGAGCCCCGAGCAGTACTTC
>TRBJ1-5|NA|few|TRBV2
CASSDKGRQPQHF
TGTGCCAGCAGTGATAAGGGGAGGCAGCCCCAGCATTTT
>TRBJ1-2|NA|many|TRBV30
CAWNNDGDGYGYTF
TGTGCCTGGAATAACGACGGAGACGGGTATGGCTACACCTTC
>TRBJ2-6|NA|NA|TRBV19
CAAASEGANVLTF
TGTGCCGCGGCGTCGGAAGGGGCCAACGTCCTGACTTTC
>TRBJ2-3|NA|NA|TRBV5-6
CASSLASGSDTQYF
TGTGCCAGCAGCTTGGCGAGCGGCTCAGATACGCAGTATTTT